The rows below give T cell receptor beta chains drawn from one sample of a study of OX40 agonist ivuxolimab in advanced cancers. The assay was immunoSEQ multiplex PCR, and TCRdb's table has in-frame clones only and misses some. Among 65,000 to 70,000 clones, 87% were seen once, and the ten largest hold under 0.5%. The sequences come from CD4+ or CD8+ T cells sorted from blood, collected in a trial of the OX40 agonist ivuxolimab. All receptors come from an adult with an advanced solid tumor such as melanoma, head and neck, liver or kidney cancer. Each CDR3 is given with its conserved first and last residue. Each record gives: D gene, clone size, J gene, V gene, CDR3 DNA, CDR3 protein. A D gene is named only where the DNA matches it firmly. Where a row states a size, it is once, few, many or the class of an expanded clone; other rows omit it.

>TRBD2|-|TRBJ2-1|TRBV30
TGTGCCTGGATCAGGGGGACTAGCGGGGTAAGCTCCTACAATGAGCAGTTCTTC
CAWIRGTSGVSSYNEQFF
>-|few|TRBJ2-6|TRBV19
TGTGCCAGTAGTTTAGGGTCTGGGGCCAACGTCCTGACTTTC
CASSLGSGANVLTF
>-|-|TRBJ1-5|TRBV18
TGTGCCAGCTCCCAGAGGGCTAGCAATCAGCCCCAGCATTTT
CASSQRASNQPQHF
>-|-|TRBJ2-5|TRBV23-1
TGCGCCAGCGGCCGAGAGACCCAGTACTTC
CASGRETQYF
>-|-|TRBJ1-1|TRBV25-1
TGTGCCAGCAGTGAATCTCTTCTAAGAACTGAAGCTTTCTTT
CASSESLLRTEAFF
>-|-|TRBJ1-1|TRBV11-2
TGTGCCAGCAGCTTAGATGCGGGGCGTATTACTGAAGCTTTCTTT
CASSLDAGRITEAFF
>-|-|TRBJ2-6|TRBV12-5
TGTGCTAGTGGTTACGGATCTGCAGGACAAAGTCTGGCCAACGTCCTGACTTTC
CASGYGSAGQSLANVLTF
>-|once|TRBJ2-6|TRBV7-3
TGTGCCAGCAGCTTAGGTGGCAGCTCTGGGGCCAACGTCCTGACTTTC
CASSLGGSSGANVLTF
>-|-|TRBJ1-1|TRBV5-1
TGCGCCAGCAGCTTGGCCAATCTTAGGACTAACGAAGCTTTCTTT
CASSLANLRTNEAFF
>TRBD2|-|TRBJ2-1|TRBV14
TGTGCCAGCAGCTCTAGCGGGGGGAACTACAATGAGCAGTTCTTC
CASSSSGGNYNEQFF
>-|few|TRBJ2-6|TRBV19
TGTGCCAGTAGTACCGCACAGGGCTCTGGGGCCAACGTCCTGACTTTC
CASSTAQGSGANVLTF
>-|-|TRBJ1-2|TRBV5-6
TGTGCCAGCAGCTTGGCACAGGGAGGGGGCTACACCTTC
CASSLAQGGGYTF
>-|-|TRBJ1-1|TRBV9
TGTGCCAGCAGCCCTGGGTGGGGGGAGACTGAAGCTTTCTTT
CASSPGWGETEAFF
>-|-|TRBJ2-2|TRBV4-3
TGCGCCAGCAGCCAAGGGGGGGCGGACACCGGGGAGCTGTTTTTT
CASSQGGADTGELFF
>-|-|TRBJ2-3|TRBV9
TGTGCCAGCAGCGTGTCGCAGGGAAAAGATACGCAGTATTTT
CASSVSQGKDTQYF
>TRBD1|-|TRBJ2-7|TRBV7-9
TGTGCCAGCAGCAACAGGGGCTCCTACGAGCAGTACTTC
CASSNRGSYEQYF
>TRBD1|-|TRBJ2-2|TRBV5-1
TGCGCCAGCAGCTCCGGAACAGGGGGCCGCGGGGAGCTGTTTTTT
CASSSGTGGRGELFF
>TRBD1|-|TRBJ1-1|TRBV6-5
TGTGCCAGCTCGACAGGGGCCGACACTGAAGCTTTCTTT
CASSTGADTEAFF
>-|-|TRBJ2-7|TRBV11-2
TGTGCCAGCAGCTTAGGCACGGTGCCGGGCTACGAGCAGTACTTC
CASSLGTVPGYEQYF
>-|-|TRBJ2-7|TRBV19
TGTGCCAGTAGTATCGGGGTAGCTGATCCCCACGAGCAGTACTTC
CASSIGVADPHEQYF
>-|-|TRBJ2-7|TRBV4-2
TGTGCCAGCAGCCAAGTGACAGCGGGCGAGCAGTACTTC
CASSQVTAGEQYF
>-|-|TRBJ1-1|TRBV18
TGTGCCAGCTCGGCCGGAGGGAACACTGAAGCTTTCTTT
CASSAGGNTEAFF
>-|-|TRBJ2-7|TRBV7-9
TGTGCCAGCAGCCCCTCGCGGGACGAGCAGTACTTC
CASSPSRDEQYF
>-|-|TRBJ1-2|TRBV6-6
TGTGCCAGTCTACAGGGCTATGGCTACACCTTC
CASLQGYGYTF
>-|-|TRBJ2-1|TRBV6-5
TGTGCCAGTTCGGGGGCGGTTCTTGGCAATGAGCAGTTCTTC
CASSGAVLGNEQFF
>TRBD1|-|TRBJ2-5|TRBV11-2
TGTGCCAGCAGCTTAGATGGTGGGACAGGGGCAGAGACCCAGTACTTC
CASSLDGGTGAETQYF
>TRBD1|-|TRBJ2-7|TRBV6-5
TGTGCCAGCAGTTATACTGGGGGGCAGGGGGCGTGGGAGCAGTACTTC
CASSYTGGQGAWEQYF
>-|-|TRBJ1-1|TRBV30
TGTGCCTGGAGTGTACTCATTACTGAAGCTTTCTTT
CAWSVLITEAFF
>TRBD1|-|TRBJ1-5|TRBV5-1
TGCGCCAGCAGCCCGACAGGGGCACAGATATCAGCCCAGCATTTT
CASSPTGAQISAQHF
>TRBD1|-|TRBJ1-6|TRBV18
TGTGCCAGCTCACCAACCGCCCCCCAGGGGGCTGTAAATTCACCCCTCCACTTT
CASSPTAPQGAVNSPLHF
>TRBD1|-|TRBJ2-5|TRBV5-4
TGTGCCAGCAGCTTGGAAGGGACAGCCCAAGAGACCCAGTACTTC
CASSLEGTAQETQYF
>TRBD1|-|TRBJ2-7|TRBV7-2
TGTGCCAGCAGCTCGCCGGGACAGCCCTACGAGCAGTACTTC
CASSSPGQPYEQYF
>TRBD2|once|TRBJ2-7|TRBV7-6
TGTGCCAGCAGCTTAGGAACTAGCGGGGGGGCCGGGTACGAGCAGCAGTACTTC
CASSLGTSGGAGYEQQYF
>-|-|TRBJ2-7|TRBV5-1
TGCGCCAGCAGCTTCCGCAGGGCAAGCCACGAGCAGTACTTC
CASSFRRASHEQYF
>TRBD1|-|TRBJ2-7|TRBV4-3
TGCGCCAGCAGCCAAGGTCAGGGGGCTTACGAGCAGTACTTC
CASSQGQGAYEQYF
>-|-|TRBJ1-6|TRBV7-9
TGTGCCAGCAGCTGGGGACGGTCTAATTCACCCCTCCACTTT
CASSWGRSNSPLHF
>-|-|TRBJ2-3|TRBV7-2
TGTGCCAGCAGCTTGATGGGAGGCACAGATACGCAGTATTTT
CASSLMGGTDTQYF
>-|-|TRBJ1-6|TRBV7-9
TGTGCCAGCAGCTTGCGGTCAGGGATGAGCTCCTATAATTCACCCCTCCACTTT
CASSLRSGMSSYNSPLHF
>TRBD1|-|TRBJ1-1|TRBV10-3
TGTGCCACCTTGGCGGACAGGGGACGAATGAACACTGAAGCTTTCTTT
CATLADRGRMNTEAFF
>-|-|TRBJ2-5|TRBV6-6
TGTGCCAGCAGTTACGGCCAGCGCCAGGAGACCCAGTACTTC
CASSYGQRQETQYF
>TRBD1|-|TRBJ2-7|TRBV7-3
TGTGCCAGCAGCTTAGCGGGCCCGACGACAGGGCGTGGGCACGAGCAGTACTTC
CASSLAGPTTGRGHEQYF
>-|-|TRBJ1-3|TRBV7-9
TGTGCCAGCAGCCCGGTATGGTTCTCTGGAAACACCATATATTTT
CASSPVWFSGNTIYF
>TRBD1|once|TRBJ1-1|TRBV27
TGTGCCAGCAGTGCCATCGAGGGACAGGCGAGGACTGAAGCTTTCTTT
CASSAIEGQARTEAFF
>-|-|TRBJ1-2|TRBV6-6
TGTGCCAGCCGGGACACGAACGGCTATGGCTACACCTTC
CASRDTNGYGYTF
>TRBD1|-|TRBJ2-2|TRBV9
TGTGCCAGCAGCCCGGGGGACAGGGACACCGGGGAGCTGTTTTTT
CASSPGDRDTGELFF
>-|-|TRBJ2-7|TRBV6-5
TGTGCCAGCATGGCGCGGTCCAGCTCCTACGAGCAGTACTTC
CASMARSSSYEQYF
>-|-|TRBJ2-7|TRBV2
TGTGCCAGCAGCGATGGGGGGGGGCCCTCTCCCTACGAGCAGTACTTC
CASSDGGGPSPYEQYF
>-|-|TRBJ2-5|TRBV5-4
TGTGCCAGCAGCTTGACGGGACGCCAAGAGACCCAGTACTTC
CASSLTGRQETQYF
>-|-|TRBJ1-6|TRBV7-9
TGTGCCAGCAGCTTAGCGCCAGGGCTGTTCTATAATTCACCCCTCCACTTT
CASSLAPGLFYNSPLHF
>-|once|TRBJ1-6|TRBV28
TGTGCCAGCAGAGCCGGGACGGTAGGAAATTCACCCCTCCACTTT
CASRAGTVGNSPLHF
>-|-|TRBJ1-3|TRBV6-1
TGTGCCAGCAGGCAGGTTTCGGGAAACACCATATATTTT
CASRQVSGNTIYF
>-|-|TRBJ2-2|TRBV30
TGTGCCTGGAACTCCGGGACAAGACACACCGGGGAGCTGTTTTTT
CAWNSGTRHTGELFF
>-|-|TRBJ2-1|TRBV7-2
TGTGCCAGCAGCTTATTCCAGGGAAAGATTGGTAGGGATGAGCAGTTCTTC
CASSLFQGKIGRDEQFF
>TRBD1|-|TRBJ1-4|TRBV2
TGTGCCAGCAGCTGGGACAGGTCGCTAGGTCTGTCAACTAATGAAAAACTGTTTTTT
CASSWDRSLGLSTNEKLFF
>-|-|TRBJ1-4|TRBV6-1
TGTGCCAGCAGTTCTTTGGACCGGTCGGAAAAACTGTTTTTT
CASSSLDRSEKLFF